These T cell receptor beta chains were read from a single sample in a study of post-analysis software for immune sequencing data. TCRdb passed the PCR reads through MiXCR, listing each CDR3 protein once. Among more than 450,000 distinct CDR3 sequences listed, about 40% were seen once. Specimen: blood. The receptors here all came from a girl between 5 and 17 years old with multiple sclerosis. The CDR3 runs from the conserved cysteine through the conserved F or W. Fields, in order: J gene, V gene, CDR3 protein.

>TRBJ1-1|TRBV10-3
CAISKSEGKNTEAFF
>TRBJ2-7|TRBV12-3/TRBV12-4
CASSPGTHEQYF
>TRBJ1-2|TRBV12-3/TRBV12-4
CASSFYRINYGYTF
>TRBJ2-3|TRBV6-5
CASSYSTTLTQISTDTQYF
>TRBJ1-2|TRBV28
CASSPRSGYGYTF
>TRBJ1-1|TRBV5-1
CASSPRGGPNTEAFF
>TRBJ2-7|TRBV5-5
CASSIVPGRKTYEQYF
>NA|TRBV7-9
CASSSTGGVTLQTQYF
>TRBJ1-4|TRBV12-3/TRBV12-4
CASTHRPSTNEKLFF
>TRBJ2-5|TRBV11-3
CASSRTLAQETQYF
>TRBJ2-1|TRBV20-1
CSASTGDNEQFF
>TRBJ2-5|TRBV4-1
CASSQVGPAQETQYF
>TRBJ1-5|TRBV29-1
CSVARGNQPQHF
>TRBJ2-5|TRBV18
CASSPPGLAGKNEQYF
>TRBJ2-5|TRBV3-1
CASTMATLYQETQYF
>TRBJ2-3|TRBV12-3/TRBV12-4
CASSFKLFTDTQYF
>TRBJ2-3|TRBV28
CASTERWLTDTQYF